This paragraph reports one TCR beta chain. No antigen is known for it. Nothing much larger sits one base from this clone, and base qualities are not available. The protocol used for the library was the immunoSEQ multiplex PCR assay. TCRdb took this table from immuneACCESS and kept in-frame rearrangements with V and J called. Such tables lack part of the clones; where checked against another copy, unresolved V genes explain under half of the gap, and the rest is unexplained. In this sample the table shows under 80,000 clones, roughly 92% of which occur a single time. In total, the top ten clones hold 3.7% of the sample. These data come from a study of T cell changes during pregnancy in multiple sclerosis (dated by TCRdb to the late 2010s). Regarding the study in general: The study examined how the T cell repertoire changed over the course of pregnancy in women with multiple sclerosis.

Sequences MGHRA (CDR1) and YSYEKL (CDR2) are obtained from the germline V gene. CDR3 length: 17 amino acids, cysteine to phenylalanine. Here the CDR3 DNA is all that survives: 51 bases in frame from base 1. V ends up 1 base short and J 1 base short, with an unmatched junction base count of 6. The sequence links TRBV4-1 to TRBJ1-5, with 8 bases matching TRBD1. The source is a female donor in good health, enrolled as a control in a pregnancy study. Sequenced material: peripheral blood, taken after pregnancy. Read as DNA, the sequence is TGCGCCAGCAGCCAAGGAGTCAGGGGGCGAAGCAATCAGCCCCAGCATTTT. It specifies CASSQGVRGRSNQPQHF.